A single T cell receptor (beta chain) is shown here with its context. TCRdb keeps only in-frame clones here, not all; method: immunoSEQ multiplex PCR. The sample yields approximately 230,000 clones, around 83% seen once. The sample originates from a study of blood T cell repertoires in COVID-19. About the research overall: The United States, Italy and Spain were the sources of the acute and convalescent COVID-19 samples.

Trimming removed 2 bases from V and 6 bases from J; junction bases left unmatched: 12. Germline assignment: CDR1 LGHNT and CDR2 FRNRAP. The CDR3 totals 17 residues. The receptor was derived from a man of 80 years or more with acute or convalescent COVID-19. This chain joins TRBV12-5 and TRBJ2-1, with 8 positions matching TRBD1. The sample taken for sequencing was peripheral blood. The CDR3 protein is CASGLIYSRGLINEQFF. The CDR3 region has the DNA TGTGCTAGTGGTTTGATCTACTCCAGGGGGCTCATCAATGAGCAGTTCTTC.